The rows below give T cell receptor beta chains drawn from one sample of a study of T cells after yellow fever vaccination. TCRdb reprocessed the 5' RACE reads via MiXCR and lists one record per CDR3 protein. The sample carries about 69,000 distinct CDR3 sequences, roughly 6% recorded once. Sequenced material: CD4+ T cells sorted from PBMCs, taken around 15 days after the first yellow fever vaccination. The receptors were sampled from a man aged 18 to 35 who received the YFV17D yellow fever vaccine. Each CDR3 is given with its conserved first and last residue. A D gene is named only where the DNA matches it firmly. Only part of the rows carry a size: once, few, many, or a class if the clone is expanded.

clone_size: few; j_call: TRBJ2-5; d_call: TRBD2; v_call: TRBV20-1; cdr3_nt: TGCAGTGCTAGCACCGGGACTAGCGGGGTATTTCAAGAGACCCAGTACTTC; cdr3_aa: CSASTGTSGVFQETQYF
clone_size: many; j_call: TRBJ2-3; d_call: NA; v_call: TRBV7-2; cdr3_nt: TGTGCCAGCAGCCCCCGGCCGGGGGGCACAGATACGCAGTATTTT; cdr3_aa: CASSPRPGGTDTQYF
clone_size: many; j_call: TRBJ2-5; d_call: TRBD1; v_call: TRBV19; cdr3_nt: TGTGCCAGTAGTACTTTGGACAGGGATCAAGAGACCCAGTACTTC; cdr3_aa: CASSTLDRDQETQYF
clone_size: many; j_call: TRBJ1-3; d_call: NA; v_call: TRBV7-2; cdr3_nt: TGTGCCAGCAGCTTAGCATCAGGCGGAAACACCATATATTTT; cdr3_aa: CASSLASGGNTIYF
clone_size: many; j_call: TRBJ2-7; d_call: NA; v_call: TRBV7-2; cdr3_nt: TGTGCCAGCAGCCCGCGGGGACGAGCGGCCTACGAGCAGTACTTC; cdr3_aa: CASSPRGRAAYEQYF
clone_size: many; j_call: TRBJ2-3; d_call: NA; v_call: TRBV5-1; cdr3_nt: TGCGCCAGCAGGACCCACACAGATACGCAGTATTTT; cdr3_aa: CASRTHTDTQYF
clone_size: many; j_call: TRBJ2-3; d_call: NA; v_call: TRBV3-1; cdr3_nt: TGTGCCAGCAGCCCGGGGGCCATCGGAAGTGATACGCAGTATTTT; cdr3_aa: CASSPGAIGSDTQYF
clone_size: many; j_call: TRBJ1-1; d_call: NA; v_call: TRBV20-1; cdr3_nt: TGCAGTGCCCCTAGTGGGTTGAACACTGAAGCTTTCTTT; cdr3_aa: CSAPSGLNTEAFF
clone_size: NA; j_call: TRBJ2-3; d_call: NA; v_call: TRBV18; cdr3_nt: TGTGCCAGCTCACCGGTCGGGCAGGGCACAGATACGCAGTATTTT; cdr3_aa: CASSPVGQGTDTQYF
clone_size: many; j_call: TRBJ2-5; d_call: TRBD2; v_call: TRBV7-8; cdr3_nt: TGTGCCAGCAGCCCCTTGCGGGGGGGCGGAGAGACCCAGTACTTC; cdr3_aa: CASSPLRGGGETQYF
clone_size: many; j_call: TRBJ2-5; d_call: NA; v_call: TRBV5-1; cdr3_nt: TGCGCCAGCAGCCAATTGGTCCCTTCACAAGAGACCCAGTACTTC; cdr3_aa: CASSQLVPSQETQYF
clone_size: many; j_call: TRBJ2-3; d_call: NA; v_call: TRBV5-1; cdr3_nt: TGCGCCAGCAGCTTGGTCCCCACAGATACGCAGTATTTT; cdr3_aa: CASSLVPTDTQYF
clone_size: NA; j_call: TRBJ1-1; d_call: TRBD1; v_call: TRBV19; cdr3_nt: TGTGCCAGTAGTGTACAGGGGGCGTACACTGAAGCTTTCTTT; cdr3_aa: CASSVQGAYTEAFF
clone_size: many; j_call: TRBJ2-2; d_call: NA; v_call: TRBV5-1; cdr3_nt: TGCGCCAGCAGCGCAGGGAGCGCAAAGAACACCGGGGAGCTGTTTTTT; cdr3_aa: CASSAGSAKNTGELFF
clone_size: many; j_call: TRBJ2-6; d_call: NA; v_call: TRBV4-2; cdr3_nt: TGTGCCAGCAGCGATGGGGACATGACCTTTGGGGCCAACGTCCTGACTTTC; cdr3_aa: CASSDGDMTFGANVLTF
clone_size: NA; j_call: TRBJ2-1; d_call: NA; v_call: TRBV28; cdr3_nt: TGTGCCAGCAGTTTGCGGGGTTATCGGGACAATGAGCAGTTCTTC; cdr3_aa: CASSLRGYRDNEQFF
clone_size: many; j_call: TRBJ1-1; d_call: NA; v_call: TRBV5-6; cdr3_nt: TGTGCCAGCAGCTTTGCCCGAAGTACTGAAGCTTTCTTT; cdr3_aa: CASSFARSTEAFF
clone_size: many; j_call: TRBJ2-5; d_call: NA; v_call: TRBV7-2; cdr3_nt: TGTGCCAGCAGGGACTCATTATTCACCCAGTACTTC; cdr3_aa: CASRDSLFTQYF
clone_size: many; j_call: TRBJ2-3; d_call: NA; v_call: TRBV4-2; cdr3_nt: TGTGCCAGCAGCCAAGGATTGGCCCAGGCAGCCCCTGGCACAGATACGCAGTATTTT; cdr3_aa: CASSQGLAQAAPGTDTQYF
clone_size: many; j_call: TRBJ2-3; d_call: NA; v_call: TRBV30; cdr3_nt: TGTGCCTGGAGTGTACAGTATACGCAGTATTTT; cdr3_aa: CAWSVQYTQYF
clone_size: many; j_call: TRBJ2-5; d_call: NA; v_call: TRBV7-3; cdr3_nt: TGTGCCAGCAGTACCGGACCGCAAGAGACCCAGTACTTC; cdr3_aa: CASSTGPQETQYF
clone_size: few; j_call: TRBJ2-2; d_call: NA; v_call: TRBV7-3; cdr3_nt: TGTGCCAGCAGCTTTCAGGGGGGCACCGGGGAGCTGTTTTTT; cdr3_aa: CASSFQGGTGELFF
clone_size: many; j_call: TRBJ2-3; d_call: TRBD2; v_call: TRBV20-1; cdr3_nt: TGCAGTGCTAGAGGCGGGGGGGTGACTTATAGCACAGATACGCAGTATTTT; cdr3_aa: CSARGGGVTYSTDTQYF
clone_size: many; j_call: TRBJ2-1; d_call: NA; v_call: TRBV11-2; cdr3_nt: TGTGCCAGCAGTTCCCGAGTGGGGGGCGATGAGCAGTTCTTC; cdr3_aa: CASSSRVGGDEQFF
clone_size: NA; j_call: TRBJ2-1; d_call: NA; v_call: TRBV29-1; cdr3_nt: TGCAGCGTTGAAGGACGGCGGTCTTCCTACAATGAGCAGTTCTTC; cdr3_aa: CSVEGRRSSYNEQFF
clone_size: few; j_call: TRBJ2-5; d_call: NA; v_call: TRBV30; cdr3_nt: TGTGCCTGGAAATATGCAGGGATGGAGACCCAGTACTTC; cdr3_aa: CAWKYAGMETQYF
clone_size: many; j_call: TRBJ1-5; d_call: NA; v_call: TRBV19; cdr3_nt: TGTGCCAGTAGTATAGAAGGAGAGTACAATCAGCCCCAGCATTTT; cdr3_aa: CASSIEGEYNQPQHF
clone_size: many; j_call: TRBJ2-2; d_call: NA; v_call: TRBV10-3; cdr3_nt: TGTGCCACGGCTGGCAGGGACACCGGGGAGCTGTTTTTT; cdr3_aa: CATAGRDTGELFF
clone_size: many; j_call: TRBJ2-3; d_call: NA; v_call: TRBV28; cdr3_nt: TGTGCCAGCAGTTTAGGGGGCAGGGCGGGAGATACGCAGTATTTT; cdr3_aa: CASSLGGRAGDTQYF
clone_size: many; j_call: TRBJ2-1; d_call: TRBD2; v_call: TRBV12-3/TRBV12-4; cdr3_nt: TGTGCCAGCAGTCCCCGACTAGCGGGGGCCAATGAGCAGTTCTTC; cdr3_aa: CASSPRLAGANEQFF
clone_size: NA; j_call: TRBJ2-4; d_call: NA; v_call: TRBV19; cdr3_nt: TGTGCCAGTAGTATCAGGGTCCTAGCCAAAAACATTCAGTACTTC; cdr3_aa: CASSIRVLAKNIQYF
clone_size: many; j_call: TRBJ2-1; d_call: NA; v_call: TRBV12-3/TRBV12-4; cdr3_nt: TGTGCCAGCAGTTACACTTTAGGACAGTTCTTC; cdr3_aa: CASSYTLGQFF
clone_size: NA; j_call: TRBJ1-2; d_call: NA; v_call: TRBV29-1; cdr3_nt: TGCAGCGTTGCAGGTTACGCTAACTATGGCTACACCTTC; cdr3_aa: CSVAGYANYGYTF
clone_size: many; j_call: TRBJ2-3; d_call: NA; v_call: TRBV2; cdr3_nt: TGTGCCGGTTCAAGAGACGGGGGCTCCACAGATACGCAGTATTTT; cdr3_aa: CAGSRDGGSTDTQYF
clone_size: many; j_call: TRBJ2-7; d_call: NA; v_call: TRBV29-1; cdr3_nt: TGCAGCGTGGGGTATTTGACTCCGGGCGAGCAGTACTTC; cdr3_aa: CSVGYLTPGEQYF
clone_size: NA; j_call: TRBJ1-1; d_call: TRBD1; v_call: TRBV7-2; cdr3_nt: TGTGCCAGCAGCTCCAGGAACCGGGACAGGGGGGACACTGAAGCTTTCTTT; cdr3_aa: CASSSRNRDRGDTEAFF
clone_size: many; j_call: TRBJ1-4; d_call: NA; v_call: TRBV20-1; cdr3_nt: TGCAGTGCTCCAGACAATGAAAAACTGTTTTTT; cdr3_aa: CSAPDNEKLFF
clone_size: many; j_call: TRBJ1-5; d_call: NA; v_call: TRBV7-2; cdr3_nt: TGTGCCAGCACCCCAGGGGTGAATCAGCCCCAGCATTTT; cdr3_aa: CASTPGVNQPQHF
clone_size: many; j_call: TRBJ2-5; d_call: TRBD2; v_call: TRBV20-1; cdr3_nt: TGCAGTGCTAGAGACCTGCGGGGGGGAGGTATTGAGACCCAGTACTTC; cdr3_aa: CSARDLRGGGIETQYF
clone_size: many; j_call: TRBJ2-1; d_call: NA; v_call: TRBV5-1; cdr3_nt: TGCGCCAGCAGCTTGCTAGTCCCCACTGAGCAGTTCTTC; cdr3_aa: CASSLLVPTEQFF
clone_size: many; j_call: TRBJ1-5; d_call: NA; v_call: TRBV7-9; cdr3_nt: TGTGCCAGCAGCTTAGAGACGGGAGCGAATCAGCCCCAGCATTTT; cdr3_aa: CASSLETGANQPQHF
clone_size: many; j_call: TRBJ2-1; d_call: NA; v_call: TRBV6-5; cdr3_nt: TGTGCCAGCAGTTACTCGAGTGAGCCAGTAAGCTCCTACAATGAGCAGTTCTTC; cdr3_aa: CASSYSSEPVSSYNEQFF
clone_size: many; j_call: TRBJ2-7; d_call: NA; v_call: TRBV7-2; cdr3_nt: TGTGCCAGCAGCTACAACAGGGTAAACGAGCAGTACTTC; cdr3_aa: CASSYNRVNEQYF
clone_size: many; j_call: TRBJ2-2; d_call: NA; v_call: TRBV6-1; cdr3_nt: TGTGCCAGCAGGGACACGGGGAACACCGGGGAGCTGTTTTTT; cdr3_aa: CASRDTGNTGELFF
clone_size: many; j_call: TRBJ2-5; d_call: NA; v_call: TRBV12-3/TRBV12-4; cdr3_nt: TGTGCCAGCACCAAGCGCGTAGGGGGAGGACAAGAGACCCAGTACTTC; cdr3_aa: CASTKRVGGGQETQYF